This T cell receptor beta chain was sequenced in a study of CD8 T cells in Susac syndrome. About the study: Patients with Susac syndrome were therapy-naive, treated with corticosteroids, or treated with intravenous immunoglobulin alone when blood was collected. Study-wide results and limits: Clonal expansion involving Susac CD8+ cells peaked in TEMRA cells and active patients.

Reverse transcription of 0.5 to 1 ug RNA used random hexamers. TCRdb processed the immunoSEQ multiplex PCR reads anew with MiXCR; each CDR3 protein has one entry. The data contain about 84,000 distinct CDR3 sequences, roughly 96% of them singletons. A remark on this clonotype: Its target is not known.

This CDR3 is 14 amino acids long. The germline V gene encodes CDR1 SGHAT and CDR2 FQNNGV. J was trimmed by 1 base and V by 4 bases; bases with no gene match: 3. Blood CD8+ and CD4+ T cells underwent high-throughput TCR beta sequencing. The source material was CD8+ T cells from PBMCs. The chain is built from TRBV11-2 and TRBJ2-5, with 7 bases lining up with TRBD1. The origin of this receptor is a human donor with Susac syndrome. CDR3 in DNA: TGTGCCAGCAGCTCGGACAGGTCCCAAGAGACCCAGTACTTC. Protein sequence: CASSSDRSQETQYF. Based on the CDR3 plus reference TRBV11-2 and TRBJ2-5, the full variable domain is EAGVAQSPRYKIIEKRQSVAFWCNPISGHATLYWYQQILGQGPKLLIQFQNNGVVDDSQLPKDRFSAERLKGVDSTLKIQPAKLEDSAVYLCASSSDRSQETQYFGPGTRLLVL.